Below, one T cell receptor (beta chain) is given with its context. There is no known antigen for this receptor. No much larger clone exists at a distance of one base, and base qualities are not known. Participants were included only if at least one PBMC sample before ART initiation and at least two post-ART samples were available. Every participant with HIV received treatment in the United States of America. Before DNA extraction, cryopreserved samples containing 1-10 million PBMC were thawed and washed. At the time of the earliest PBMC sample for each participant with HIV, ages ranged from 23 to 54 years. PBMC samples were contributed by each participant from 1-4 timepoints before ART initiation and 2-8 timepoints after ART initiation, with a median of 7 samples. Serial HIV viral load, CD4+ T-cell count, ART history and demographic data were obtained for every participant. Genomic DNA was extracted from unsorted PBMC with a Qiagen kit on a QIAcube, with processing performed in batches of 12 samples.

The sample comes from a study of long-term antiretroviral therapy in people with HIV (dated by TCRdb to 2021 to 2024). Background for the entire study: The earliest samples were collected roughly a decade before the 2015 WHO recommendation for immediate ART, at a time when ART was usually postponed until CD4 counts fell. This retrospective serial study examined whether starting ART and sustained HIV suppression were associated with changes in the composition and diversity of the TRB repertoire in peripheral blood. No cross-contamination during QIAcube processing was shown when test extractions of a monoclonal T-cell line were performed alongside fewer than 40 polyclonal samples. A total of 192 cryopreserved PBMC samples came from a few dozen adults with confirmed HIV infection and were collected serially over a mean of about six years (range 1-12). Of the 30 participants with HIV, ten to eleven were female.

CDR1 and CDR2 are drawn from the germline V gene: SGHDT, YYEEEE. V sheds 4 bases and J sheds 0 bases, leaving 8 bases between their ends. The CDR3 runs 15 amino acids, cysteine and phenylalanine included. Of the read, only the CDR3 DNA is kept; its 45 bases are in frame from base 1. The paper as a whole reports these results and caveats: Because pre-ART samples had limited cell numbers, profiling was done on unsorted PBMC rather than on sorted CD4+ and CD8+ T cells. Limited PBMC availability meant only the TCR beta chain was sequenced, without alpha chain pairing. Samples dated from about 2004 to 2017, and the ART regimens used may be less effective than current ones. Compared with controls, HIV repertoires had narrower CDR3 length ranges, and the network structure pointed to an antigen-experienced repertoire that shifted only slightly toward naive after ART. The repertoire was dominated across all time points by expanded TRB clones identified before ART initiation, although this dominance was seen to fluctuate and to decrease in many PLHIV after ART. Inferences about post-ART repertoire changes were limited because no data were available on ART adherence, viral resistance or therapy changes. Starting ART was linked to a significant rise in TRB diversity, yet even with long-term ART the diversity remained significantly lower than in transplant donor controls.

The immunoSEQ hsTCRB v3.0 assay was used at survey level resolution to sequence the TRB variable region. The target sequencing depth for TRB was roughly 35,000-50,000 T-cell genomes per sample. TRB libraries were pooled and sequenced on an Illumina MiSeq using a v3 150-cycle kit. In the paper's pipeline: Repertoire analysis was performed in R inside a reproducible Nextflow workflow that covered QC, data transformation and analysis. LymphoSeq2, an R package for exploring AIRR-Seq data, was used to implement custom analyses. After excluding several samples that yielded fewer than 5000 total TRB sequences, 190 or so HIV repertoires remained for analysis. Among the 180 or so HIV repertoires that were kept, 59 were collected before ART initiation and 120 to 140 were collected after ART initiation. Each repertoire was downsampled to 5000 TRB nucleotide sequences, and summary statistics were averaged across 100 downsampling iterations. TRB sequences were retained for analysis only if CDR3 regions of at least seven amino acids were present. A Shannon entropy-derived clonality score and the Gini coefficient were used to measure diversity. In the repertoire networks, any two of the top 5000 CDR3 amino acid sequences were connected whenever the two sequences differed by an edit distance of one. For TRB CDR3 amino acid sequences, antigen specificity groups and MHC restriction were predicted with GLIPH2. To flag known associations with CMV, EBV, HIV or tissue antigens, CDR3 amino acid sequences were compared against VDJdb and McPAS-TCR. Pre-ART, post-ART and control groups were compared with Wilcoxon signed-rank tests and Holm-Bonferroni correction. Sourced from immuneACCESS, this table was stored by TCRdb with only in-frame sequences that have V and J called. A share of the clones is absent; for the studies checked, an unresolved V gene accounts for under half, and the remainder has no known explanation. That table is the source of V, J and clone size, and D and trimming were worked out from the DNA. Present in this sample are 15,000 to 20,000 clones, 65% to 85% of which were seen just once. The top ten constitute 4.5% of the sample.

The material was unsorted PBMCs, obtained 0.1 years before starting antiretroviral therapy. The sequence links TRBV5-6 to TRBJ2-6; the D segment cannot be called with confidence. This receptor was obtained from a man younger than 35 with HIV. The CDR3 loop reads CASSRRLSGANVLTF. The nucleotide sequence is TGTGCCAGCAGCCGCAGACTCTCTGGGGCCAACGTCCTGACTTTC.